Listed below are T cell receptor beta chains from one sample, sequenced in a study of tumor-infiltrating lymphocytes in primary liver carcinoma. MiXCR, applied by TCRdb to the multiplex PCR reads, yields one record per CDR3 protein. The sample lists 150,000 to 200,000 distinct CDR3 sequences, about 82% occurring once. The sample was tumor tissue from primary liver carcinoma. These receptors originate from a man aged 35-49 years with primary liver carcinoma and hepatitis B virus infection. CDR3s include the opening cysteine and the closing phenylalanine or tryptophan. D genes are given only for firm matches. Only some rows state a clone size, as once, few, many or a class for expanded clones.

abundance	v_gene	j_gene	d_gene	CDR3nt	CDR3aa
NA	TRBV11-1	TRBJ2-7	NA	TGTGCCAGCAAGTTGGGAGGGGGAACCAATGAGCAGTACTTC	CASKLGGGTNEQYF
medium-sized	TRBV6-1	TRBJ1-1	TRBD1	TGTGCCAGCCCCAGGACAGGGGGCACTGAAGCTTTCTTT	CASPRTGGTEAFF
NA	TRBV12-3/TRBV12-4	TRBJ1-1	NA	TGTGCCAGCAGTTTAGCACCATCCGGGCTCGACACTGAAGCTTTCTTT	CASSLAPSGLDTEAFF
NA	TRBV4-2	TRBJ1-2	TRBD1	TGTGTCAGCAGCCAATCCGGGACAGGACCCTATGGCTACACCTTC	CVSSQSGTGPYGYTF
NA	TRBV29-1	TRBJ2-2	NA	TGCAGCGTTGTAAATGGGACCGGGGAGCTGTTTTTT	CSVVNGTGELFF
many	TRBV30	TRBJ2-1	NA	TGTGCCTGGAGTCCAACCTGGGCATCCAGGGTTCAGTTCTTC	CAWSPTWASRVQFF
NA	TRBV12-3/TRBV12-4	TRBJ2-1	NA	TGTGCCAGCAGTAAGGCGGGGGACAGGTGGTCTGAGCAGTTCTTC	CASSKAGDRWSEQFF
NA	TRBV29-1	TRBJ2-2	TRBD2	TGCAGCCTTGGGACTAGGGCGGAGAACACCGGGGAGCTGTTTTTT	CSLGTRAENTGELFF
NA	TRBV6-1	TRBJ1-1	NA	TGTGCCAGCAGTGAACTCAGGGACACTGAAGCTTTCTTC	CASSELRDTEAFF
NA	TRBV6-2/TRBV6-3	TRBJ2-7	NA	TGTGCCAGCAGACTCTGGGCGGGTCCCTACGAGCAGTATTTC	CASRLWAGPYEQYF
once	TRBV6-5	TRBJ2-3	TRBD2	TGTGCCAGCAACCTAGGACTAGCGGAAACAGATACGCAGTGTTTT	CASNLGLAETDTQCF
NA	TRBV6-1	TRBJ2-3	NA	TGTGCCAGCAGTGCAGAGGGCACCACAGATACGCAGTATTTT	CASSAEGTTDTQYF
NA	TRBV29-1	TRBJ2-1	NA	TGCAGCGAGGGGACCAGCGGGTTAAATGAGCAGTTCTTC	CSEGTSGLNEQFF
once	TRBV4-3	TRBJ1-6	NA	TGCGCCAGCACCCTGGGCCGGGGCTCCTATAATTCACCCCTTCACTTT	CASTLGRGSYNSPLHF
NA	TRBV29-1	TRBJ2-2	TRBD2	TGCAGCGTTGGTCGTCCGGGAGGTGGTACCGGGGAGATGTTTTTT	CSVGRPGGGTGEMFF
NA	TRBV4-3	TRBJ2-2	TRBD2	TGCGCCAGCAGCCTGGGACTAGCGGGTTCCGCGAACACTGGGGAGCTGTTTTTT	CASSLGLAGSANTGELFF
NA	TRBV5-1	TRBJ2-5	NA	TGCGCCAGCAGTTTGTTGGGAGGTCTTCGCCAAGAGACCCAGTACTTC	CASSLLGGLRQETQYF
NA	TRBV12-3/TRBV12-4	TRBJ2-1	NA	TGTGCCAGCCAACCGAACAGACGAGTTTACAATGAGCAGTTCTTC	CASQPNRRVYNEQFF
NA	TRBV11-2	TRBJ2-3	NA	TGTACCAGCAACAGAAGAAGAACAGGGAACACAGATACGCAGTATTTT	CTSNRRRTGNTDTQYF
NA	TRBV6-5	TRBJ1-1	NA	TGTGTCAGAGTCCCGGGCGCTTTCTTT	CVRVPGAFF
NA	TRBV28	TRBJ1-2	NA	TGTACCAGCCGTGGACGGGGCCTAGCTAACTATGGCTACACCTTC	CTSRGRGLANYGYTF
NA	TRBV6-2/TRBV6-3	TRBJ2-1	TRBD2	TGTACCAGCAGCTTCGGACTAGCGCTATACAATGAGCAGTTCTTC	CTSSFGLALYNEQFF
many	TRBV5-4	TRBJ2-1	TRBD2	TGTGCCATCGGGACTAGCGGAAGGAATGAGCAGTTCTTC	CAIGTSGRNEQFF
NA	TRBV11-3	TRBJ2-3	NA	TGTGCCAGTAGCTTCTCCTCCGGGGGCCTAAAGGGGGATACGCAGTATTTT	CASSFSSGGLKGDTQYF
NA	TRBV4-3	TRBJ2-1	NA	TGCGCCAGCAGCCTAAATAGTGGGGGTAGTAGTGAGCAGTTCTTC	CASSLNSGGSSEQFF
NA	TRBV5-6	TRBJ2-5	TRBD2	TGTGCCAGCACCAAGACTAGCGGGAGGACCGGGACCCAGTACTTC	CASTKTSGRTGTQYF
NA	TRBV5-1	TRBJ2-5	NA	TGCGCCAGCAGGCGGATTCCCAAAGAGACCCAGTACTTC	CASRRIPKETQYF
many	TRBV5-4	TRBJ2-2	TRBD2	TGTGCCAGCAGCGCGGGACTAGGGGCGAACACCGGGGAGCTGTTTTTT	CASSAGLGANTGELFF